The 15 T cell receptor beta chains reported below all come from one sample, sequenced in a study of beta chain features in type 1 diabetes. Every isolated RNA sample was fully reverse transcribed, so sequencing captured expressed TCRB transcripts. TCRdb's table, derived via immunoSEQ multiplex PCR, lists solely in-frame clones and lacks some. The sample includes hundreds of thousands of clones, approximately 8% of them seen just once. Sequencing was carried out using central memory CD4+ T cells from blood. The receptors come from a woman aged 18-29 years in good health.

This clone was observed a few times. The chain recombines TRBV4-3 with TRBJ2-5, with 9 bases that match TRBD2. From germline, CDR1 is LGHNA and CDR2 YSLEER. The trim removed 0 bases at V and 9 bases at J, leaving 8 bases unmatched. This CDR3 is 15 amino acids long. Here the CDR3 reads CASSQDRGTSMAQYF. The CDR3 region has the DNA TGCGCCAGCAGCCAAGATAGGGGGACTAGCATGGCCCAGTACTTC.

A note on this clone: Other DNA sequences in this specimen translate into the identical CDR3. The chain has TRBV4-3 and TRBJ2-3; 7 bases agree with TRBD1. Germline lookup yields CDR1 LGHNA and CDR2 YSLEER. The CDR3 totals 17 residues. V lost 0 bases, J lost 0 bases, and 6 bases stayed unmatched. CDR3 nucleotide sequence: TGCGCCAGCAGCCAAGATTTCCGGGACAGTAGCACAGATACGCAGTATTTT. Translating gives CASSQDFRDSSTDTQYF.

This clone was observed a few times. The V and J genes are TRBV10-3 and TRBJ2-2; perhaps TRBD2 as D (7 bases). Trimming left V 0 bases short and J 2 bases short, with 10 bases between. The CDR3 totals 16 residues. Germline V gives CDR1 ENHRY, CDR2 SYGVKD. The CDR3 DNA sequence: TGTGCCATCAGTGAGTCGAGCGGGACAAACACCGGGGAGCTGTTTTTT. Translated: CAISESSGTNTGELFF.

This clone turned up a few times. The CDR3 coding sequence is TGTGCCAGTACTAGCGGGAGGCCATACGAGCAGTACTTC. It codes for CASTSGRPYEQYF. The gene calls are TRBV2 and TRBJ2-7; TRBD2 matches at 12 bases. CDR3 length: 13 residues. Looked up from germline, CDR1 is SNHLY and CDR2 is FYNNEI. Trimming removed 9 bases from V and 4 bases from J; junction bases left unmatched: 4.

J is TRBJ2-2 and V is TRBV7-3, with unresolved D. Trimming took 5 bases from V and 5 from J, leaving 12 bases between them. This CDR3 region has 14 residues. Looked up from germline, CDR1 is SGHTA and CDR2 is FQGTGA. The CDR3 here is CASSRQEGTGELFF. Here the CDR3 DNA reads TGTGCCAGCAGCAGGCAGGAAGGAACCGGGGAGCTGTTTTTT.

The V and J genes are TRBV6-1 and TRBJ1-2, with D possibly being TRBD1 (5 bases). This CDR3 is built from 12 residues. From germline, CDR1 is MNHNS and CDR2 SASEGT. V lost 9 bases and J 4 bases, leaving 12 bases between the germline ends. The CDR3 DNA is TGTGCCAGTTCCGGACACCTCTATGGCTACACCTTC. It is translated as CASSGHLYGYTF.

This clone was seen more than once but under ten times. V gene TRBV4-3 combines with J gene TRBJ2-3; 10 bases fit TRBD2. Trimming cost V 1 base and J 6 bases; bases outside gene matches: 4. The CDR3 covers 15 residues. Germline V gives CDR1 LGHNA, CDR2 YSLEER. This CDR3 reads CASSQGSGRGDTQYF. The CDR3 nucleotides read TGCGCCAGCAGCCAAGGGAGCGGGAGGGGGGATACGCAGTATTTT.

This clone showed up just a few times. The chain has TRBV9 and TRBJ2-5, with TRBD2 identical over 8 bases. CDR1 and CDR2 (germline): SGDLS, YYNGEE. The length of the CDR3 is 15 residues. V was clipped by 4 bases and J by 5 bases; unmatched bases: 10. The CDR3 region is CASSSGTRAGETQYF. The CDR3 nucleotides read TGTGCCAGCAGCTCGGGGACTAGGGCCGGGGAGACCCAGTACTTC.

Concerning this clone: Other DNA variants within this sample encode the same CDR3. The V and J genes are TRBV18 and TRBJ2-5; D remains unclear. The CDR3 contains 12 residues. V dropped 3 bases and J dropped 5 bases, with 7 bases sitting between them. Germline V gives CDR1 KGHSH, CDR2 LQKENI. The chain's CDR3 is CASSPGRETQYF. The CDR3 nucleotides read TGTGCCAGCTCACCGGGAAGGGAGACCCAGTACTTC.

There are a few counts of this clone. The chain couples TRBV5-1 to TRBJ1-1; 9 positions agree with TRBD1. The CDR3 length is 16 residues. V lost 2 bases, J lost 2 bases, and 7 bases stayed unmatched. Germline CDR1 is SGHRS and CDR2 is YFSETQ. Here the CDR3 reads CASSLQGARVNTEAFF. DNA of the CDR3: TGCGCCAGCAGCTTACAGGGGGCGCGAGTAAACACTGAAGCTTTCTTT.

This clone has ten or more counts. This sequence joins TRBV18 and TRBJ2-1; 9 bases are a match to TRBD2. Per germline, CDR1 KGHSH and CDR2 LQKENI. The CDR3 has 15 residues. The junction had 6 bases not matched to a gene; V was cut back by 5 bases and J by 4 bases. The CDR3 protein is CASSALAGPYNEQFF. DNA for the CDR3: TGTGCCAGCTCAGCGCTAGCGGGACCATACAATGAGCAGTTCTTC.

The chain is built from TRBV10-3 and TRBJ2-1; D is uncertain. The V gene lost 10 bases and the J gene lost 9 bases, with 13 bases spanning the gap. The V gene's germline CDR1 is ENHRY and CDR2 SYGVKD. The CDR3 extends over 11 amino acids. For the CDR3, the DNA is TGTGCCACCAATAGAGTGGGTGAGCAGTTCTTC. Protein product: CATNRVGEQFF.

The CDR3 DNA follows: TGTGCCAGCAGTTCGCAGATGAACACTGAAGCTTTCTTT. Translated: CASSSQMNTEAFF. The chain links TRBV6-6 to TRBJ1-1; D unclear. This CDR3 is 13 amino acids long. Trimming stripped 4 bases from V and 0 bases from J, with 6 bases between. CDR1 and CDR2 (germline): MNHNY, SVGAGI (reference sequence).

This clone was counted between two and nine times. This chain links TRBV4-3 with TRBJ1-2, with D tentatively TRBD1 (6 bases). The CDR3 is 14 residues long. Trimming pared 1 base from V and 8 bases from J, leaving 14 bases between. Germline CDR1 LGHNA, CDR2 YSLEER. The CDR3 DNA sequence: TGCGCCAGCAGCCAAGCGTCTCTCGGGGGCGGCTACACCTTC. Amino acid sequence: CASSQASLGGGYTF.

The J gene is TRBJ1-5, the V gene TRBV28; TRBD1 matches 7 bases. Trimming cost V 6 bases and J 0 bases; bases outside gene matches: 11. The germline CDR1 and CDR2 sequences are MDHEN and SYDVKM. This CDR3 is 17 amino acids long. The CDR3 coding sequence is TGTGCCAGCAGCGCCCTCCCCGGGACAGTTAGCAATCAGCCCCAGCATTTT. This gives the protein CASSALPGTVSNQPQHF.